This T cell receptor (beta chain) was observed in a study of patients and donors after allogeneic stem cell transplantation. This clonotype appeared a few times. Trimming removed 0 bases from V and 4 bases from J, with 16 bases in between. The germline V gene has CDR1 SGDLS and CDR2 YYNGEE. The CDR3 loop spans 16 amino acids. TCRdb fed the RT-PCR reads into MiXCR, producing one record per CDR3 protein. The table has some 960,000 distinct CDR3 sequences, about a sixth seen once. The V and J genes are TRBV9 and TRBJ1-2; D call uncertain. What was sequenced was blood, either unsorted or a sorted T cell fraction (not recorded which). This TCR derives from a human donor who was either an allogeneic HSCT recipient or a stem cell or donor lymphocyte infusion donor (not recorded which). It is not recorded whose cells these are; they may come from a transplant donor. CDR3 coding DNA: TGTGCCAGCAGCGTAGGGAGCCTCAGTCCGAGCTATGGCTACACCTTC. It yields the protein CASSVGSLSPSYGYTF.